These T cell receptor beta chains were read from a single sample in a study of response to subunit inactivated influenza vaccine. TCRdb ran MiXCR on the RT-PCR reads and lists one entry per CDR3 protein. The sample carries 600,000 to 850,000 distinct CDR3 sequences, around 15% recorded once. Here the sequenced sample was PBMCs from blood, taken about 14 days before vaccination. The receptors were gathered from a man in his forties or fifties who received an inactivated influenza vaccine. The CDR3 runs from the conserved cysteine through the conserved F or W. A D gene is named only where the DNA matches it firmly. Clone size appears in some rows only: once, few, many, or a class for an expanded clone.

j_call clone_size d_call v_call cdr3_aa cdr3_nt
TRBJ1-3 . TRBD1 TRBV7-2 CASSPGQLISTIYF TGTGCCAGCAGCCCGGGACAGTTGATAAGCACCATATATTTT
TRBJ2-3 . . TRBV9 CASSVAPRDTDTQYF TGTGCCAGCAGCGTAGCCCCAAGGGACACAGATACGCAGTATTTT
TRBJ2-7 many TRBD1 TRBV11-3 CASSSGPQGAYEQYF TGTGCCAGCAGCTCAGGACCCCAGGGGGCTTACGAGCAGTACTTC
TRBJ2-1 few TRBD2 TRBV7-8 CASSPRLAGVSYNEQFF TGTGCCAGCAGCCCGAGACTAGCGGGAGTTTCCTACAATGAGCAGTTCTTC
TRBJ2-2 . TRBD2 TRBV5-1 CASSLGPAGAGELFF TGCGCCAGCAGCTTGGGCCCAGCGGGGGCCGGGGAGCTGTTTTTT
TRBJ2-3 many . TRBV27 CASSFSQNTDTQYF TGTGCCAGCAGTTTTAGCCAAAACACAGATACGCAGTATTTT
TRBJ2-5 few TRBD2 TRBV3-1 CASSQDGASGRDSTQYF TGTGCCAGCAGCCAAGATGGGGCTAGCGGTAGGGATTCGACCCAGTACTTC
TRBJ2-1 few . TRBV24-1 CATSVTGIYNEQFF TGTGCCACCAGTGTCACAGGGATTTACAATGAGCAGTTCTTC
TRBJ2-5 . . TRBV10-3 CAISESRESGSWKETQYF TGTGCCATCAGTGAGTCGAGGGAAAGCGGGTCCTGGAAAGAGACCCAGTACTTC
TRBJ2-5 . TRBD2 TRBV20-1 CSARARLAAYQETQYF TGCAGTGCTAGAGCTAGACTAGCGGCTTACCAAGAGACCCAGTACTTC
TRBJ2-3 . . TRBV3-1 CASSQDLTGRTDTQYF TGTGCCAGCAGCCAAGATTTAACAGGGCGCACAGATACGCAGTATTTT
TRBJ2-3 . . TRBV4-1 CASSQKRQTSYTDTQYF TGCGCCAGCAGCCAAAAACGACAGACCTCTTACACAGATACGCAGTATTTT
TRBJ1-5 few . TRBV12-3/TRBV12-4 CASSRGGAGQPQHF TGTGCCAGCAGTCGGGGGGGCGCGGGCCAGCCCCAGCATTTT
TRBJ2-5 . . TRBV10-3 CAISESVEETQYF TGTGCCATCAGTGAGTCCGTGGAGGAGACCCAGTACTTC
TRBJ1-1 few . TRBV7-9 CASSLAPLSTEAFF TGTGCCAGCAGCTTAGCGCCGCTGAGCACTGAAGCTTTCTTT
TRBJ2-4 . . TRBV28 CASKNGIRGIQYF TGTGCCAGCAAGAACGGGATACGCGGCATTCAGTACTTC
TRBJ1-6 few TRBD1 TRBV20-1 CSARRGQDGSGSPLHF TGCAGTGCTAGACGGGGACAGGACGGGTCGGGTTCACCCCTCCACTTT
TRBJ2-2 many TRBD1 TRBV27 CASRWTGPNTGELFF TGTGCCAGCAGATGGACAGGCCCAAACACCGGGGAGCTGTTTTTT
TRBJ1-5 many . TRBV7-2 CASSLVGGDNQPQHF TGTGCCAGCAGCTTAGTAGGGGGGGACAATCAGCCCCAGCATTTT
TRBJ1-6 many . TRBV11-1 CASSLLGTLRGHNSPLHF TGTGCCAGCAGCTTATTGGGGACCCTCCGGGGGCATAATTCACCCCTCCACTTT
TRBJ1-6 many . TRBV16 CASSQFRGSPFPGSPLHF TGTGCCAGCAGCCAATTCCGGGGCAGCCCCTTTCCGGGTTCACCCCTCCACTTT
TRBJ1-5 few . TRBV2 CASRRTPDSSNQPQHF TGTGCCAGCAGAAGGACGCCAGATTCAAGCAATCAGCCCCAGCATTTT
TRBJ2-5 few . TRBV21-1 CASSKSYGSEGGKQETQYF TGTGCCAGCAGCAAATCCTATGGGTCGGAGGGCGGAAAGCAAGAGACCCAGTACTTC
TRBJ2-6 few TRBD2 TRBV5-1 CASSSGLAGISGANVLTF TGCGCCAGCAGCTCGGGACTAGCGGGTATCTCTGGGGCCAACGTCCTGACTTTC
TRBJ1-5 . TRBD1 TRBV6-1 CASSRDSLSNQPQHF TGTGCCAGCAGTAGGGACAGTCTAAGCAATCAGCCCCAGCATTTT
TRBJ2-7 many TRBD2 TRBV5-5 CASSPGLGAYEQYF TGTGCCAGCAGCCCGGGACTAGGGGCCTACGAGCAGTACTTC
TRBJ2-7 few TRBD1 TRBV20-1 CSATSGTGGRQYF TGCAGTGCTACCTCCGGGACAGGGGGTCGGCAGTACTTC
TRBJ2-7 few . TRBV5-1 CASSLGGGGHRYEQYF TGCGCCAGCAGCTTGGGAGGAGGGGGCCATCGGTACGAGCAGTACTTC
TRBJ1-5 few . TRBV5-1 CASSLGFEGNQPQHF TGCGCCAGCAGCTTGGGCTTCGAGGGGAATCAGCCCCAGCATTTT
TRBJ2-1 . TRBD2 TRBV15 CATAAGTSRNEQFF TGTGCCACGGCTGCAGGGACTAGCCGGAATGAGCAGTTCTTC
TRBJ2-2 many . TRBV18 CASSPRYTGELFF TGTGCCAGCTCACCACGGTACACCGGGGAGCTGTTTTTT
TRBJ2-3 many TRBD2 TRBV12-3/TRBV12-4 CASSLGLAGGRDTQYF TGTGCCAGCAGTCTGGGACTAGCGGGGGGGCGTGATACGCAGTATTTT
TRBJ1-2 . . TRBV7-9 CASSLGGPLGYTF TGTGCCAGCAGCTTAGGGGGGCCGTTAGGCTACACCTTC
TRBJ2-2 many . TRBV5-1 CASRTGQNTGELFF TGCGCCAGTCGAACGGGACAGAACACCGGGGAGCTGTTTTTT
TRBJ2-3 . TRBD2 TRBV5-1 CASTLGTSGASDTQYF TGCGCCAGCACCTTGGGGACTAGCGGGGCTTCAGATACGCAGTATTTT
TRBJ1-2 few . TRBV6-1 CASSEWPYGYTF TGTGCCAGCAGTGAATGGCCCTATGGCTACACCTTC
TRBJ2-4 few . TRBV7-2 CASSYGAGTLAKNIQYF TGTGCCAGCAGTTACGGGGCAGGCACCCTAGCCAAAAACATTCAGTACTTC
TRBJ1-5 few . TRBV30 CAWNQGRNQPQHF TGTGCCTGGAACCAAGGGCGCAATCAGCCCCAGCATTTT
TRBJ2-7 . TRBD1 TRBV5-1 CASSPQGFLSEQYF TGCGCCAGCAGCCCACAGGGGTTTTTGAGCGAGCAGTACTTC
TRBJ1-1 many TRBD1 TRBV12-3/TRBV12-4 CASSPLQGVTEAFF TGTGCCAGCAGTCCCTTACAGGGGGTCACTGAAGCTTTCTTT
TRBJ2-3 . . TRBV6-1 CASSRFVGSDTQYF TGTGCCAGCAGTCGTTTCGTGGGGTCAGATACGCAGTATTTT
TRBJ2-1 . TRBD2 TRBV10-2 CASREIAGPPYNEQFF TGCGCCAGCAGGGAAATAGCGGGGCCGCCGTACAATGAGCAGTTCTTC
TRBJ2-3 few TRBD2 TRBV12-3/TRBV12-4 CASSRSGGVIDTQYF TGTGCCAGCAGTCGTTCCGGGGGGGTCATAGATACGCAGTATTTT
TRBJ1-5 . . TRBV4-1 CASSQEAENQPQHF TGCGCCAGCAGCCAAGAGGCCGAGAATCAGCCCCAGCATTTT
TRBJ1-4 few . TRBV6-1 CASSRLTAVRPEKLFF TGTGCCAGCAGCCGACTGACAGCTGTGAGGCCTGAGAAACTGTTTTTT
TRBJ1-5 few TRBD1 TRBV12-3/TRBV12-4 CASSPGTGNPSQPQHF TGTGCCAGCAGTCCCGGGACAGGGAACCCGAGTCAGCCCCAGCATTTT
TRBJ2-5 . TRBD2 TRBV27 CASSLASGGTQYF TGTGCCAGCAGTTTAGCTAGCGGGGGGACCCAGTACTTC
TRBJ2-3 few . TRBV28 CANGAGDRADTQYF TGTGCCAACGGTGCTGGGGACCGGGCAGATACGCAGTATTTT
TRBJ2-1 few . TRBV7-2 CASSSQRGRGGNEQFF TGTGCCAGCAGCTCCCAACGTGGCAGGGGAGGTAATGAGCAGTTCTTC
TRBJ2-2 . . TRBV7-9 CASNRLDTGELFF TGTGCCAGCAACAGGCTGGACACCGGGGAGCTGTTTTTT
TRBJ1-6 few TRBD1 TRBV4-1 CASSRRQGGDSPLHF TGCGCCAGCAGCCGTCGACAGGGAGGGGATTCACCCCTCCACTTT
TRBJ2-1 few . TRBV12-3/TRBV12-4 CASRTSENEQFF TGTGCCAGCAGGACGAGTGAGAATGAGCAGTTCTTC
TRBJ2-1 . TRBD2 TRBV20-1 CSASPREPRNEQFF TGCAGTGCTAGTCCGCGGGAGCCCCGAAATGAGCAGTTCTTC